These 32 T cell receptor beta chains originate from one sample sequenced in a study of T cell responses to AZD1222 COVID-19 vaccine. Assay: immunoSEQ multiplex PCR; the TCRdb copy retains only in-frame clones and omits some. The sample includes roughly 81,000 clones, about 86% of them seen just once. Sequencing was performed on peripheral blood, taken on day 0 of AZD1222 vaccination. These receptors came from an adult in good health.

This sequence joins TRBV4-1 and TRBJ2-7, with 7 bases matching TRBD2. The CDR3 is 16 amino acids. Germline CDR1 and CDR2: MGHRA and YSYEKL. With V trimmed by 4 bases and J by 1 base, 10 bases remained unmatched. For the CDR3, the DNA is TGCGCCAGCAGCCCGGGGACTAAAAGCCCGTCCTACGAGCAGTACTTC. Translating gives CASSPGTKSPSYEQYF.

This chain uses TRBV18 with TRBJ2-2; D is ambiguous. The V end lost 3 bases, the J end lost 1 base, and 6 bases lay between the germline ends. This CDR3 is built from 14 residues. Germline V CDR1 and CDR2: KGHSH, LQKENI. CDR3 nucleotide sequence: TGTGCCAGCTCACCTAACCTGAACACCGGGGAGCTGTTTTTT. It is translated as CASSPNLNTGELFF.

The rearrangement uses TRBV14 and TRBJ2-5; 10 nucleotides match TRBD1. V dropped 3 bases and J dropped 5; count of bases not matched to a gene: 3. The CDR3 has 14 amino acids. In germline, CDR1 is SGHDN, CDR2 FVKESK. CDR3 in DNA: TGTGCCAGCAGCCAGACAGGGGGCGCTGAGACCCAGTACTTC. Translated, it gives CASSQTGGAETQYF.

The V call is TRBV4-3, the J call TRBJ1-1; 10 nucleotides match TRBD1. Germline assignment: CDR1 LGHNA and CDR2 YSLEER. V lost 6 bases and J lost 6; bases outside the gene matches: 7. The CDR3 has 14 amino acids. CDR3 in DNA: TGCGCCAGCAGTCCGGGACAGGGGTCATCTGAAGCTTTCTTT. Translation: CASSPGQGSSEAFF.

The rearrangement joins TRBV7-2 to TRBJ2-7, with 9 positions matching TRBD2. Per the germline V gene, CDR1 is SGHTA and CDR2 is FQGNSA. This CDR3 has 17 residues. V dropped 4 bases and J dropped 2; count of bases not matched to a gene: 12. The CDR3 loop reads CASSSQGGGRATYEQYF. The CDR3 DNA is TGTGCCAGCAGCTCCCAGGGGGGCGGGAGGGCAACCTACGAGCAGTACTTC.

The CDR3 bases are TGTGCCAGCAGTAAGGGACTATACACACAAGAGACCCAGTACTTC. Residues: CASSKGLYTQETQYF. The chain recombines TRBV2 with TRBJ2-5; 7 bases map to TRBD2. The CDR3 extends over 15 amino acids. With V trimmed by 5 bases and J by 2 bases, 8 bases remained unmatched. In germline, CDR1 is SNHLY, CDR2 FYNNEI.

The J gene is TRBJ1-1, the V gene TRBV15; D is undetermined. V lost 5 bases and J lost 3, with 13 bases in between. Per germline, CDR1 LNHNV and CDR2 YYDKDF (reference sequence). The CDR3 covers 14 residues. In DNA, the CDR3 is TGTGCCACCAGCCTCTTAGGACGGGACACTGAAGCTTTCTTT. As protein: CATSLLGRDTEAFF. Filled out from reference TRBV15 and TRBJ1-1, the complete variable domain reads DAMVIQNPRYQVTQFGKPVTLSCSQTLNHNVMYWYQQKSSQAPKLLFHYYDKDFNNEADTPDNFQSRRPNTSFCFLDIRSPGLGDTAMYLCATSLLGRDTEAFFGQGTRLTVV.

As DNA, the CDR3 is TGTGCCAGCAGTGAAAGCAGGCCAAGCTCCTATAATTCACCCCTCCACTTT. Its protein product is CASSESRPSSYNSPLHF. The chain couples TRBV25-1 to TRBJ1-6, with D hard to call. The V gene's germline CDR1 is MGHDK and CDR2 SYGVNS. V dropped 2 bases and J dropped 0 bases, with 11 bases sitting between them. The CDR3 is 17 amino acids. The full variable domain, its missing parts supplied by reference TRBV25-1 and TRBJ1-6, is EADIYQTPRYLVIGTGKKITLECSQTMGHDKMYWYQQDPGMELHLIHYSYGVNSTEKGDLSSESTVSRIRTEHFPLTLESARPSHTSQYLCASSESRPSSYNSPLHFGNGTRLTVT.

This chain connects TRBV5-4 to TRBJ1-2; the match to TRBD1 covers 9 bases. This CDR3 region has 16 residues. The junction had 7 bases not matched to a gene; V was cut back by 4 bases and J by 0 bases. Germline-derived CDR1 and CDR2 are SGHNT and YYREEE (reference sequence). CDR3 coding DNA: TGTGCCAGCAGCGTAGTGGGACAGGGCACTAACTATGGCTACACCTTC. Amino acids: CASSVVGQGTNYGYTF.

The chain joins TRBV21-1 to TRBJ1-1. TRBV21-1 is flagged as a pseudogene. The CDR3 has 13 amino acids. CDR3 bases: TGTGCCAGCAGCACCCGGAGGGGCACTGAAGCTTTCTTT. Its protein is CASSTRRGTEAFF.

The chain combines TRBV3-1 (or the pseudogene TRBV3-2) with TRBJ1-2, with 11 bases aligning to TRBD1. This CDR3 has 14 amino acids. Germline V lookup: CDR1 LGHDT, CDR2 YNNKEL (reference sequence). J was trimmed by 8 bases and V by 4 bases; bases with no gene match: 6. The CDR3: CASSPLGTGGGYTF. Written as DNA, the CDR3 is TGTGCCAGCAGCCCCCTCGGGACAGGGGGAGGCTACACCTTC.

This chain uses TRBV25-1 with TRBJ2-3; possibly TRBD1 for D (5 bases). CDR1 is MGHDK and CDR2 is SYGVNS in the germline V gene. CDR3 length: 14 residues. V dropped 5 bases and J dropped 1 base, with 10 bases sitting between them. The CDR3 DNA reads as TGTGCCAGCAGTCCTGGGGCCCGCACAGATACGCAGTATTTT. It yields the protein CASSPGARTDTQYF. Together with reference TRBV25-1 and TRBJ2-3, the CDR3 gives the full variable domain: EADIYQTPRYLVIGTGKKITLECSQTMGHDKMYWYQQDPGMELHLIHYSYGVNSTEKGDLSSESTVSRIRTEHFPLTLESARPSHTSQYLCASSPGARTDTQYFGPGTRLTVL.

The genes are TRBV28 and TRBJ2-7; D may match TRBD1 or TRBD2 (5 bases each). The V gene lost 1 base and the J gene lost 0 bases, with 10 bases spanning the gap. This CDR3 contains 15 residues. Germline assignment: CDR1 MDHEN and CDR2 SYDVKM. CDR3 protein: CASSLLGVSSYEQYF. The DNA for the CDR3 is TGTGCCAGCAGTTTATTGGGGGTAAGCTCCTACGAGCAGTACTTC.

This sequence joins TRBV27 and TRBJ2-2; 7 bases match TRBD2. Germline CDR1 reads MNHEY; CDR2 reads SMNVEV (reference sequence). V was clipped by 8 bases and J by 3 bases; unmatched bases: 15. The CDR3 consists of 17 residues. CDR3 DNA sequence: TGTGCCAGCCGGGGGTTGGGGGGGTTTACGGACACCGGGGAGCTGTTTTTT. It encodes CASRGLGGFTDTGELFF.

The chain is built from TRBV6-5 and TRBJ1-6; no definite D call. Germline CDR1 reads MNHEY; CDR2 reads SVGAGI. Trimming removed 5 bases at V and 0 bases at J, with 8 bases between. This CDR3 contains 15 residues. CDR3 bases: TGTGCCAGCAGTCTACAGAGCTCCTATAATTCACCCCTCCACTTT. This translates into CASSLQSSYNSPLHF.

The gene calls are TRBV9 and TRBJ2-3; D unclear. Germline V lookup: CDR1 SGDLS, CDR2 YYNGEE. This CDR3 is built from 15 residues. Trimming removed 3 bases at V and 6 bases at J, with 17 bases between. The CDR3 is CASSGKGDREDTQYF. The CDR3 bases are TGTGCCAGCAGCGGAAAAGGAGACCGAGAGGATACGCAGTATTTT.

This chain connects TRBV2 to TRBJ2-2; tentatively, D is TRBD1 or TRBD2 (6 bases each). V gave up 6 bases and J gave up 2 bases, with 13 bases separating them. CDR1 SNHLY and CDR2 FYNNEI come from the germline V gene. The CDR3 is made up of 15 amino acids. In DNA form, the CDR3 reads TGTGCCAGCAGGAGGGGGGATGTTAACACCGGGGAGCTGTTTTTT. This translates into CASRRGDVNTGELFF.

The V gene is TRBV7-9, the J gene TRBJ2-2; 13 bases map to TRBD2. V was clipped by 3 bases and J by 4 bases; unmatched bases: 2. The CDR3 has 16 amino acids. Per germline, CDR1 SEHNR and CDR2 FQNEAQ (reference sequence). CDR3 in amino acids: CASSFGLAGVTGELFF. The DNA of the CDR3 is TGTGCCAGCAGCTTTGGACTAGCGGGGGTCACCGGGGAGCTGTTTTTT.

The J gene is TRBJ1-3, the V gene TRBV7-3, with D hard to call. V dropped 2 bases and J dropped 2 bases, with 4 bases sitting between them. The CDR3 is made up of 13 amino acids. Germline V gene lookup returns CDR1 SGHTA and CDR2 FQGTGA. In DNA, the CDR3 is TGTGCCAGCAGCTTAGGACCTGGAAACACCATATATTTT. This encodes CASSLGPGNTIYF.

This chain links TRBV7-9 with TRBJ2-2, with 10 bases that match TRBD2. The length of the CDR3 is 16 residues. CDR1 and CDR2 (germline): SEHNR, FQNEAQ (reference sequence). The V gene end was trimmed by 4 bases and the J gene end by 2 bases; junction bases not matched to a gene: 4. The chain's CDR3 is CASSSPSGGNTGELFF. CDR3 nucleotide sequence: TGTGCCAGCAGCTCTCCTAGCGGGGGTAACACCGGGGAGCTGTTTTTT. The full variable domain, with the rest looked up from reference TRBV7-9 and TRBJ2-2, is DTGVSQNPRHKITKRGQNVTFRCDPISEHNRLYWYRQTLGQGPEFLTYFQNEAQLEKSRLLSDRFSAERPKGSFSTLEIQRTEQGDSAMYLCASSSPSGGNTGELFFGEGSRLTVL.

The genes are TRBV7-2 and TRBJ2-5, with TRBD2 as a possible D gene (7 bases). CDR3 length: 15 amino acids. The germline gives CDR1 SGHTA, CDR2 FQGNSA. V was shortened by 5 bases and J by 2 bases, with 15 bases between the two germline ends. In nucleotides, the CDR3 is TGTGCCAGCAGCCGGGCGGGGGCAATACAAGAGACCCAGTACTTC. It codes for CASSRAGAIQETQYF.

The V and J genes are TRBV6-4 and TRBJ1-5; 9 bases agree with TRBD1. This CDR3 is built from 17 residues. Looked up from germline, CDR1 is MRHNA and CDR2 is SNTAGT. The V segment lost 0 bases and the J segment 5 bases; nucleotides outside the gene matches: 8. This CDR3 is CASSDSSLTGGYQPQHF. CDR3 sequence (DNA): TGTGCCAGCAGTGACTCGAGCTTGACAGGGGGTTATCAGCCCCAGCATTTT.

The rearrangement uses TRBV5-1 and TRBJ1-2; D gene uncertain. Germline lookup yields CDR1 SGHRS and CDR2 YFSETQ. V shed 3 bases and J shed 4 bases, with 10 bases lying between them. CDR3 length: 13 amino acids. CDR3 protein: CASSYDITYGYTF. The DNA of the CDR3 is TGCGCCAGCAGCTACGACATCACCTATGGCTACACCTTC.

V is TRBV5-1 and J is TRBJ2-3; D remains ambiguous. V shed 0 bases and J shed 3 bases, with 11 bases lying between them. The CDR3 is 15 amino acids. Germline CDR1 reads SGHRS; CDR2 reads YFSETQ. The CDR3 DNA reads TGCGCCAGCAGCTTGGCAAGGGATTGGACAGATACGCAGTATTTT. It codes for CASSLARDWTDTQYF.

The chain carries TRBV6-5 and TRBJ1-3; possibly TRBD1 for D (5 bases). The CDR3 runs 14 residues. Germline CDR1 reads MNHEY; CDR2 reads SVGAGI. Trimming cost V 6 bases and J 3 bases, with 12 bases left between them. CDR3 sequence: CASRDSDLGNTIYF. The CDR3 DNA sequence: TGTGCCAGCAGAGACAGCGACCTTGGAAACACCATATATTTT.

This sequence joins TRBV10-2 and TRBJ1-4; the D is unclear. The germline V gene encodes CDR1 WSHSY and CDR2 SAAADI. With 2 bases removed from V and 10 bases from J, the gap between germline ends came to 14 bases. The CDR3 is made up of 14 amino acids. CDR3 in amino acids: CASSELGKWGKLFF. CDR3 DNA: TGCGCCAGCAGTGAGCTGGGGAAGTGGGGAAAACTGTTTTTT.

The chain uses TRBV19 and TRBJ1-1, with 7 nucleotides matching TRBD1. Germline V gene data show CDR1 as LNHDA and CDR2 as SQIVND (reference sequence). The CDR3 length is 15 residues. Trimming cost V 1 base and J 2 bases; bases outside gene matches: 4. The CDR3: CASSIVGTANTEAFF. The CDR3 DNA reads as TGTGCCAGTAGTATAGTTGGGACAGCCAACACTGAAGCTTTCTTT.

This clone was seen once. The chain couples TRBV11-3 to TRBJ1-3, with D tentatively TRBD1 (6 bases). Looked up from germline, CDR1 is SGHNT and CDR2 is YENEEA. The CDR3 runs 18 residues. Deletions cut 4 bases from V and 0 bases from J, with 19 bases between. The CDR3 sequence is CASSSRTVFSYSGNTIYF. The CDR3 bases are TGTGCCAGCAGCTCTAGGACAGTTTTTAGCTACTCTGGAAACACCATATATTTT. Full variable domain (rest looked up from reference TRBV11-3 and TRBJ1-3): EAGVVQSPRYKIIEKKQPVAFWCNPISGHNTLYWYLQNLGQGPELLIRYENEEAVDDSQLPKDRFSAERLKGVDSTLKIQPAELGDSAVYLCASSSRTVFSYSGNTIYFGEGSWLTVV.

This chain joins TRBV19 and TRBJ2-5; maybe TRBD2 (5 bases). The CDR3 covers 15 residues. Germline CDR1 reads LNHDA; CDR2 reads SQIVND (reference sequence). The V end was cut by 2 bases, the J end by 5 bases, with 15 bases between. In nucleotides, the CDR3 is TGTGCCAGTAGTATAACTAGAGGCAGTTGGGAGACCCAGTACTTC. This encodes CASSITRGSWETQYF. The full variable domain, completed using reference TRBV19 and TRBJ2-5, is DGGITQSPKYLFRKEGQNVTLSCEQNLNHDAMYWYRQDPGQGLRLIYYSQIVNDFQKGDIAEGYSVSREKKESFPLTVTSAQKNPTAFYLCASSITRGSWETQYFGPGTRLLVL.

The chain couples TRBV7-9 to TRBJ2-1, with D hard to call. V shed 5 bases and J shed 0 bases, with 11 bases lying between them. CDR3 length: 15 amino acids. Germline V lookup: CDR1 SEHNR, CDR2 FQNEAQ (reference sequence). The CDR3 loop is CASSLGPNSYNEQFF. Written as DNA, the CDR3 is TGTGCCAGCAGCCTCGGGCCCAACTCCTACAATGAGCAGTTCTTC.

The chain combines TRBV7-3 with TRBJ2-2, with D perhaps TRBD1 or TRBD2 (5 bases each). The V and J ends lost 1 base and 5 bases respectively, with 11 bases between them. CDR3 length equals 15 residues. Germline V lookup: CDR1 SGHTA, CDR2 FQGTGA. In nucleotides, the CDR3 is TGTGCCAGCAGCTTAATGGGGGACCAGACCGGGGAGCTGTTTTTT. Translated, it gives CASSLMGDQTGELFF.

CDR3 in amino acids: CASSLGTGEPTGANVLTF. The CDR3 DNA sequence: TGTGCCAGCAGCTTGGGAACAGGGGAACCGACGGGGGCCAACGTCCTGACTTTC. The chain couples TRBV5-6 to TRBJ2-6, with TRBD1 identical over 7 bases. The CDR3 loop spans 18 amino acids. V shed 0 bases, J shed 4 bases, and the junction held 10 bases outside the gene matches. Per the germline V gene, CDR1 is SGHDT and CDR2 is YYEEEE.